This T cell receptor beta chain was retrieved from a study of CD8+ T cells in alopecia areata. Points from the study as a whole: Alphabeta T cells residing in normal skin are also sequenced in scalp samples.

For this clone: Its antigen is unidentified.

The germline CDR1 and CDR2 sequences are SNHLY and FYNNEI. V was pared by 8 bases and J by 7 bases, with 12 bases between. The CDR3 has 11 amino acids. RNA was extracted and reverse transcribed into cDNA as the sequencing template. Sequencing was performed with immunoSEQ multiplex PCR; in TCRdb, only in-frame clones are kept and a portion is missing. The data show about 82,000 clones, roughly 50% seen once. Lesional scalp punch biopsies and peripheral blood were collected from alopecia areata patients. The receptor's source is a human donor with alopecia areata. Material: NKG2D-high CD8+ T cells sorted from blood. This chain links TRBV2 with TRBJ2-7; D tentatively fits TRBD1 or TRBD2 (6 bases each). The CDR3 nucleotides read TGTGCCAGCGGGGGGACACCAGAGCAGTACTTC. Translation: CASGGTPEQYF.